One T cell receptor (beta chain) is described in this entry. This CDR3 has 15 residues. Per germline, CDR1 MNHEY and CDR2 SMNVEV (reference sequence). Trimming at V came to 5 bases and at J to 4 bases, leaving 9 bases not matched to a gene. Stated time point: neoterminal ileum biopsy at postoperative endoscopy, about 6 months after surgery. The data were taken from a study of T cell repertoires in ileal Crohn's disease. Measured with immunoSEQ multiplex PCR; TCRdb has only the in-frame clones, and not every one. The table includes 2,700 or so clones, just over 70% detected once. V usage is TRBV27 and J usage is TRBJ1-1; 8 bases are shared with TRBD1. This receptor was obtained from an adult with Crohn's disease. The specimen sequenced was ileal tissue. For the CDR3, the DNA is TGTGCCAGCAGTCCCGCAACAGGGGGAATCACTGAAGCTTTCTTT. This translates into CASSPATGGITEAFF.